A single sample gave rise to the 21 T cell receptor beta chains below, sequenced in a study of shared T cell receptors in the human thymus. Profiled with immunoSEQ multiplex PCR; TCRdb holds only in-frame clones, not every one. Here the sample spans about 710,000 clones, around 87% being singletons. These data also formed part of another study, on human thymus T cells.

Specimen: thymocytes. The receptor set was obtained from a boy younger than two with a congenital heart defect.

V gene TRBV2 combines with J gene TRBJ2-7; the match to TRBD1 covers 10 bases. This CDR3 spans 16 amino acids. Germline assignment: CDR1 SNHLY and CDR2 FYNNEI. The V and J ends lost 5 bases and 1 base, in that order; junction bases with no gene match: 8. This chain's CDR3 is CASSRLGQGGSYEQYF. The CDR3 region has the DNA TGTGCCAGCAGTCGACTAGGACAGGGGGGGTCCTACGAGCAGTACTTC.

The gene calls are TRBV29-1 and TRBJ1-1; D remains ambiguous. The germline V and J ends were trimmed by 4 bases and 0 bases, with 6 bases remaining between them. Germline loops: CDR1 SQVTM, CDR2 ANQGSEA. CDR3 length: 12 amino acids. In DNA, the CDR3 is TGCAGCGTTGGGAGCATGAACACTGAAGCTTTCTTT. Encoded protein: CSVGSMNTEAFF.

The chain recombines TRBV6-5 with TRBJ1-1, with D maybe TRBD1 (5 bases). Germline V CDR1 and CDR2: MNHEY, SVGAGI. Trimming left V 6 bases short and J 1 base short, with 15 bases between. CDR3 length: 15 residues. The DNA of the CDR3 is TGTGCCAGCAGATTTCAGGGATTGGGGAACACTGAAGCTTTCTTT. This codes for CASRFQGLGNTEAFF.

The rearrangement links TRBV15 to TRBJ1-6; D call uncertain. The length of the CDR3 is 18 residues. Germline CDR1 is LNHNV and CDR2 is YYDKDF (reference sequence). V was clipped by 1 base and J by 0 bases, with 13 bases between them. The CDR3 nucleotides are TGTGCCACCAGCAGAGCCAAAGTCCGGAGCTCCTATAATTCACCCCTCCACTTT. Residues: CATSRAKVRSSYNSPLHF.

V usage is TRBV5-1 and J usage is TRBJ1-2; no definite D call. V dropped 1 base and J dropped 5 bases, with 18 bases sitting between them. Germline lookup yields CDR1 SGHRS and CDR2 YFSETQ. There are 16 residues in the CDR3. CDR3 nucleotides: TGCGCCAGCAGCTTGTATGATTCGAGGGTTCGGTATGGCTACACCTTC. It is translated as CASSLYDSRVRYGYTF.

This clone was detected once. This rearrangement joins TRBV29-1 to TRBJ1-2; D is unresolved. CDR1 is SQVTM, CDR2 ANQGSEA, per germline. Between the trimmed V and J ends, which lost 1 base and 4 bases, there was a span of 16 bases. The length of the CDR3 is 15 residues. The CDR3 nucleotides read TGCAGCGTTGAAGTAGCAGAGAAGCGGATCTATGGCTACACCTTC. The encoded protein is CSVEVAEKRIYGYTF.

The chain couples TRBV2 to TRBJ1-2; D is ambiguous. The CDR3 has 11 amino acids. The V end lost 9 bases, the J end lost 6 bases, and 11 bases lay between the germline ends. Germline CDR1 is SNHLY and CDR2 is FYNNEI. The DNA for the CDR3 is TGTGCCAGGGGTGGGCTGGATGGCTACACCTTC. Protein sequence: CARGGLDGYTF.

The chain recombines TRBV6-1 with TRBJ2-7; 10 nucleotides match TRBD2. CDR3 length equals 18 residues. Germline V gives CDR1 MNHNS, CDR2 SASEGT. With V trimmed by 2 bases and J by 3 bases, 13 bases remained unmatched. The CDR3 is CASSERGASGRSRYEQYF. The CDR3 DNA reads TGTGCCAGCAGTGAACGGGGGGCTAGCGGGAGATCCCGCTACGAGCAGTACTTC.

The chain carries TRBV19 and TRBJ2-3; TRBD1 aligns across 8 bases. Germline V gene data show CDR1 as LNHDA and CDR2 as SQIVND (reference sequence). This CDR3 spans 14 amino acids. The trim removed 2 bases at V and 5 bases at J, leaving 3 bases unmatched. The CDR3 nucleotides are TGTGCCAGTAGTATACAGGGGGCTGAAGATACGCAGTATTTT. Its protein product is CASSIQGAEDTQYF.

V usage is TRBV9 and J usage is TRBJ2-1; 7 nucleotides agree with TRBD1. Germline loops: CDR1 SGDLS, CDR2 YYNGEE. The CDR3 consists of 15 residues. V gave up 3 bases and J gave up 7 bases; unmatched junction bases: 10. CDR3 nucleotide sequence: TGTGCCAGCAGCGCACAGGGGTCACTAGGGAATGAGCAGTTCTTC. Encoded protein: CASSAQGSLGNEQFF.

This chain uses TRBV19 with TRBJ1-1; D gene unclear. Germline CDR1 and CDR2: LNHDA and SQIVND (reference sequence). The ends were cut back, 5 bases at V and 1 base at J, with 8 bases in the middle. CDR3 length: 13 amino acids. Here the CDR3 reads CASSLDKNTEAFF. The CDR3 nucleotides are TGTGCCAGTAGTCTCGACAAGAACACTGAAGCTTTCTTT.

The chain is built from TRBV11-2 and TRBJ2-3; D is possibly TRBD2 (5 bases). The CDR3 contains 15 residues. Germline V gene lookup returns CDR1 SGHAT and CDR2 FQNNGV. Trimming shortened V by 2 bases and J by 0 bases, and 9 bases separated the two germline ends. This chain's CDR3 is CASSLTGLSTDTQYF. CDR3 DNA: TGTGCCAGCAGCTTAACTGGACTCAGCACAGATACGCAGTATTTT.

The V call is TRBV5-1, the J call TRBJ2-7; a weak D match, TRBD1 (6 bases). CDR1 is SGHRS, CDR2 YFSETQ, per germline. Trimming left V 0 bases short and J 7 bases short, with 11 bases between. This CDR3 has 13 residues. CDR3 DNA: TGCGCCAGCAGCTTGGGTTTAGGGGGTGAGCAGTACTTC. Translation gives CASSLGLGGEQYF. The full variable domain, completed using reference TRBV5-1 and TRBJ2-7, is KAGVTQTPRYLIKTRGQQVTLSCSPISGHRSVSWYQQTPGQGLQFLFEYFSETQRNKGNFPGRFSGRQFSNSRSEMNVSTLELGDSALYLCASSLGLGGEQYFGPGTRLTVT.

The rearrangement joins TRBV7-9 to TRBJ1-5; no definite D call. Trimming shortened V by 7 bases and J by 2 bases, and 6 bases separated the two germline ends. Germline V CDR1 and CDR2: SEHNR, FQNEAQ (reference sequence). The CDR3 is 12 amino acids. CDR3 coding DNA: TGTGCCAGCACGCTAGGCAATCAGCCCCAGCATTTT. It codes for CASTLGNQPQHF.

This sequence joins TRBV30 and TRBJ2-1; tentatively, D is TRBD1 (5 bases). Trimming removed 1 base at V and 2 bases at J, with 12 bases between. The CDR3 runs to 15 residues. Per the germline V gene, CDR1 is GTSNPN and CDR2 is SVGIG (reference sequence). The CDR3 protein is CAWSEGRATYNEQFF. In nucleotides, the CDR3 is TGTGCCTGGAGTGAAGGCAGGGCCACCTACAATGAGCAGTTCTTC.

J is TRBJ1-2 and V is TRBV5-4; D might be TRBD1 (6 bases). Germline lookup yields CDR1 SGHNT and CDR2 YYREEE (reference sequence). Trimming took off 3 bases at V and 1 base at J, with 13 bases between the two ends. CDR3 length: 15 residues. The CDR3 reads CASSSQGGDNYGYTF. CDR3 nucleotide sequence: TGTGCCAGCAGCTCTCAAGGGGGAGATAACTATGGCTACACCTTC.

This chain links TRBV10-3 with TRBJ1-1, with a tentative D call TRBD1 (5 bases). V lost 2 bases and J lost 3, with 16 bases in between. The CDR3 loop spans 16 amino acids. CDR1 ENHRY and CDR2 SYGVKD come from the germline V gene. The CDR3 region is CAISEPPQGGDTEAFF. In nucleotides, the CDR3 is TGTGCCATCAGTGAGCCTCCCCAGGGAGGGGACACTGAAGCTTTCTTT.

The V gene is TRBV4-1, the J gene TRBJ1-2; TRBD1 is a possible D gene (5 bases). The CDR3 is 17 amino acids. Trimming removed 0 bases from V and 7 bases from J, with 21 bases in between. Germline V gene data show CDR1 as MGHRA and CDR2 as YSYEKL. The CDR3, as DNA: TGCGCCAGCAGCCAAGATCTGGTCAGGCAGGGCCCCTGTGGCTACACCTTC. Protein product: CASSQDLVRQGPCGYTF.

The V and J genes are TRBV9 and TRBJ2-1; 9 positions match TRBD2. With V trimmed by 0 bases and J by 9 bases, 10 bases remained unmatched. This CDR3 comprises 16 residues. The germline V gene has CDR1 SGDLS and CDR2 YYNGEE. The CDR3 sequence: CASSVVGSGGGGEQFF. The CDR3 bases are TGTGCCAGCAGCGTAGTTGGTAGCGGGGGCGGTGGTGAGCAGTTCTTC.

This clone has just one count. As DNA, the CDR3 is TGTGCCAGCAGCTTAGTTGCGGGGGGTGCTGATACGCAGTATTTT. As protein: CASSLVAGGADTQYF. The chain has TRBV7-2 and TRBJ2-3; 8 bases are shared with TRBD2. CDR3 size: 15 residues. Germline CDR1 and CDR2: SGHTA and FQGNSA. V trimming: 1 base; J trimming: 6 bases; junction bases outside the gene matches: 6.

This clone was observed a single time. The CDR3 loop is CAISEPPRAGGSGYTF. The CDR3 DNA follows: TGTGCCATCAGTGAGCCACCCCGTGCAGGGGGCTCTGGCTACACCTTC. V usage is TRBV10-3 and J usage is TRBJ1-2; TRBD1 matches at 8 bases. The CDR3 is 16 amino acids. CDR1 is ENHRY and CDR2 is SYGVKD in the germline V gene. Germline trimming cut 2 bases from V and 7 bases from J; bases unmatched to any gene: 12.